These 9 T cell receptor beta chains share one sample of origin, sequenced in a study of T cells expressing NK-cell markers. TCRdb reprocessed the 5' RACE reads; each CDR3 protein has one entry and no DNA is given. The table for this sample gives a few hundred thousand distinct CDR3 sequences. What was sequenced was blood T cells: a sorted CD56 or NKG2C T cell subset, CD4+ or CD8+ T cells, or bulk PBMC T cells (not recorded which). The receptors shown here come from a man aged 18 to 29 in good health.

V usage is TRBV7-2 and J usage is TRBJ1-1. Germline V gene sequence: CDR1 SGHTA, CDR2 FQGNSA. The CDR3 runs to 14 residues. Here the CDR3 reads CASSSGRRDTEAFF. The full variable domain, its missing parts supplied by reference TRBV7-2 and TRBJ1-1, is GAGVSQSPSNKVTEKGKDVELRCDPISGHTALYWYRQSLGQGLEFLIYFQGNSAPDKSGLPSDRFSAERTGGSVSTLTIQRTQQEDSAVYLCASSSGRRDTEAFFGQGTRLTVV.

The genes are TRBV6-5 and TRBJ2-3; TCRdb proposes TRBD1, but this gene call is untestable without DNA. Germline CDR1 MNHEY, CDR2 SVGAGI. The CDR3 totals 18 residues. The CDR3 loop is CASSYRKPGQGKGDTQYF.

The chain recombines TRBV5-1 with TRBJ2-7; without DNA, the TCRdb call of TRBD1 cannot be checked. CDR1 is SGHRS and CDR2 is YFSETQ in the germline V gene. The length of the CDR3 is 17 residues. CDR3 in amino acids: CASSYIMGGAKSYEQYF.

The rearrangement links TRBV4-2 to TRBJ2-3; TCRdb's assignment of TRBD1 cannot be checked, as there is no DNA. This CDR3 is built from 16 residues. Germline loops: CDR1 LGHNA, CDR2 YNFKEQ. CDR3 protein: CASSQVTGDRADTQYF.

The rearrangement links TRBV6-5 to TRBJ1-2. The CDR3 runs to 14 residues. The germline gives CDR1 MNHEY, CDR2 SVGAGI. This CDR3 is CASSTRAAKNGYTF.

The J gene is TRBJ2-3, the V gene TRBV3-1; there is no DNA to check the TCRdb D call of TRBD1. The CDR3 has 15 residues. Per the germline V gene, CDR1 is LGHDT and CDR2 is YNNKEL (reference sequence). The CDR3 protein is CASSPRGSFFPTQYF.

The chain employs TRBV29-1 and TRBJ1-1. Looked up from germline, CDR1 is SQVTM and CDR2 is ANQGSEA. This CDR3 contains 14 residues. CDR3 sequence: CSVVEGRSPPEAFF.

J is TRBJ2-5 and V is TRBV29-1; TCRdb's D gene call, TRBD1, goes unchecked for lack of DNA. CDR3 length equals 15 residues. The germline gives CDR1 SQVTM, CDR2 ANQGSEA. Here the CDR3 reads CSVEDPGRRVGTQYF.

This chain uses TRBV4-1 with TRBJ1-2; without DNA, the TCRdb call of TRBD1 cannot be checked. This CDR3 comprises 15 residues. Germline CDR1 is MGHRA and CDR2 is YSYEKL. The CDR3 loop is CASSQAGQSNYGYTF.